In this sample, the clone carrying this TCR beta chain turned up a few times. Its cognate antigen is unknown. The V and J ends lost 3 bases and 7 bases, in that order; junction bases with no gene match: 9. This CDR3 has 16 residues. Germline V gene sequence: CDR1 SGHRS, CDR2 YFSETQ. This specimen comes from a study of post-analysis software for immune sequencing data. Study in general: Relapsing-remitting, secondary progressive and progressive-relapsing multiple sclerosis courses were included. Study observations and caveats: Samples from one preparation batch, clustered by F measure, grouped strongly together. Comparison with controls showed significantly lower normalized Chao1 diversity in multiple sclerosis patients. There were a handful of TRBV segments more frequent in patients than controls, and TRBV5-6, TRBV5-1 and TRBV20-1 were among them.

Every TCR beta cDNA library bore unique molecular identifiers. MiXCR, run by TCRdb on the PCR reads, gives a single entry per CDR3 protein. The table lists under 900,000 distinct CDR3 sequences, roughly 50% of them singletons. The origin of this receptor is a girl aged 10 to 17 with multiple sclerosis. The chain couples TRBV5-1 to TRBJ2-7; 14 bases fit TRBD2. The sequenced material came from blood. Written as DNA, the CDR3 is TGCGCCAGCAGCTCAAGTTTGACTAGCGGGAGGGCAGAGCAGTACTTC. This encodes CASSSSLTSGRAEQYF.